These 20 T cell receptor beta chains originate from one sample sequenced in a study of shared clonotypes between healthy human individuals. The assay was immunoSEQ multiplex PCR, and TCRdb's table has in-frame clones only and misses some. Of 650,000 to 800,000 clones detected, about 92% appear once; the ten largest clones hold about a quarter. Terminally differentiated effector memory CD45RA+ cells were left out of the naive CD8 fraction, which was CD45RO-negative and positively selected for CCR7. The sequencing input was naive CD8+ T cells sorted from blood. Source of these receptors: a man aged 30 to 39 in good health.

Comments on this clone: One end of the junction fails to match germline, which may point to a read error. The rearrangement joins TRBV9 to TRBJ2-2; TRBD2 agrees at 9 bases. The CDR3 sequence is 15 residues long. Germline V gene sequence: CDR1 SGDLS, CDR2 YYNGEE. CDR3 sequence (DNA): TGTGCCAGCAGCGCCACGGGAGCGGGAGGAACCCCGCCCCTTTTT. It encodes CASSATGAGGTPPLF.

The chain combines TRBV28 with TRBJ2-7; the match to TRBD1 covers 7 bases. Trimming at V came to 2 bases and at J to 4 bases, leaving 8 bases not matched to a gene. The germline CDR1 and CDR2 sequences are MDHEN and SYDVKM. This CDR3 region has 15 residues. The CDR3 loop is CASSLPQGVRYEQYF. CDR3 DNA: TGTGCCAGCAGTTTACCGCAGGGGGTAAGATACGAGCAGTACTTC.

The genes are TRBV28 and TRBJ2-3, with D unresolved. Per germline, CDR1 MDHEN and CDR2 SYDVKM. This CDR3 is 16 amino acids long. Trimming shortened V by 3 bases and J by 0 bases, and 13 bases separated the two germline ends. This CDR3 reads CASSFRLALSTDTQYF. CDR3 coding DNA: TGTGCCAGCAGTTTCCGACTGGCCCTTAGCACAGATACGCAGTATTTT.

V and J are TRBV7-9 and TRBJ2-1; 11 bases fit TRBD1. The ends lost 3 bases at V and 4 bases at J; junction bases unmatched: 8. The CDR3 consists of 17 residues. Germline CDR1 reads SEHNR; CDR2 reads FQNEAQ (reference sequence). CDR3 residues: CASSFLGQGAMYNEQFF. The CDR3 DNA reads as TGTGCCAGCAGCTTTCTAGGACAGGGGGCGATGTACAATGAGCAGTTCTTC. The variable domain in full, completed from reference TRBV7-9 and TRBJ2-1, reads DTGVSQNPRHKITKRGQNVTFRCDPISEHNRLYWYRQTLGQGPEFLTYFQNEAQLEKSRLLSDRFSAERPKGSFSTLEIQRTEQGDSAMYLCASSFLGQGAMYNEQFFGPGTRLTVL.

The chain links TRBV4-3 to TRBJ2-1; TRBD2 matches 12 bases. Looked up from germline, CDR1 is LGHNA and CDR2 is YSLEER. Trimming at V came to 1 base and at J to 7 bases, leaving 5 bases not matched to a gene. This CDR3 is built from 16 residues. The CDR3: CASSQGLAGESNEQFF. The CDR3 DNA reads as TGCGCCAGCAGCCAAGGACTAGCGGGGGAATCGAATGAGCAGTTCTTC.

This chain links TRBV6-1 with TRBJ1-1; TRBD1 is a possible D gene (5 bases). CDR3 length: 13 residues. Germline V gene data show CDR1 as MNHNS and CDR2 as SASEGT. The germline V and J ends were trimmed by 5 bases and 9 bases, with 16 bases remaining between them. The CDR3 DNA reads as TGTGCCAGCAGTCTTTTTGACAGTACCAAAGCTTTCTTT. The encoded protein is CASSLFDSTKAFF.

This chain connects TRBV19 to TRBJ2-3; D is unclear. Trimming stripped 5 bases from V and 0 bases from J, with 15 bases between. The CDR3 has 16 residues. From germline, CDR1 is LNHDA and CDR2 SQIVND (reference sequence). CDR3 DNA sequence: TGTGCCAGTAGTGACCTTACATTCACTAGCACAGATACGCAGTATTTT. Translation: CASSDLTFTSTDTQYF.

CDR3 sequence reads: CASSPLSGNYNEQFF. The CDR3 DNA reads as TGTGCCAGCAGCCCTCTTAGCGGGAACTACAATGAGCAGTTCTTC. This chain joins TRBV7-8 and TRBJ2-1; the match to TRBD2 covers 8 bases. J lost 3 bases, V lost 5 bases, and 6 bases had no gene match. The CDR3 extends over 15 amino acids. Germline lookup yields CDR1 SGHVS and CDR2 FQNEAQ.

The CDR3 loop is CSVEERDRYNEQFF. CDR3 bases: TGCAGCGTTGAAGAGAGGGACAGGTACAATGAGCAGTTCTTC. The chain combines TRBV29-1 with TRBJ2-1; 8 bases agree with TRBD1. The CDR3 is 14 residues long. Germline loops: CDR1 SQVTM, CDR2 ANQGSEA. V shed 0 bases and J 4 bases; nucleotides not matched to a gene: 2.

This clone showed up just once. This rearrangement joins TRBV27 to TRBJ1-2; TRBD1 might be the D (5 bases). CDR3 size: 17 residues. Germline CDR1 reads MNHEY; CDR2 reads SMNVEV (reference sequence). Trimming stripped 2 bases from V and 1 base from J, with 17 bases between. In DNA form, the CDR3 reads TGTGCCAGCAGTTTACTTACCTCGGGGGGTATTAACTATGGCTACACCTTC. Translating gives CASSLLTSGGINYGYTF.

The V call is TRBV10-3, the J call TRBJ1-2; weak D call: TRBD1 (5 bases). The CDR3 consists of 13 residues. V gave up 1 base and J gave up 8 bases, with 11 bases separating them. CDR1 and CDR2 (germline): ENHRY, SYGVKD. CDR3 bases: TGTGCCATCAGTGAGTTAGGGACGGGAGGCTACACCTTC. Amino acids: CAISELGTGGYTF.

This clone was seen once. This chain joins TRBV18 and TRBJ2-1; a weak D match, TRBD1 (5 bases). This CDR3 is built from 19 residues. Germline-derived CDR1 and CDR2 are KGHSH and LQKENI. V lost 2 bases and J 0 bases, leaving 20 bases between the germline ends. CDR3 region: CASSPKVQGRISSYNEQFF. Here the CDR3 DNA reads TGTGCCAGCTCACCAAAGGTCCAGGGAAGGATAAGCTCCTACAATGAGCAGTTCTTC.

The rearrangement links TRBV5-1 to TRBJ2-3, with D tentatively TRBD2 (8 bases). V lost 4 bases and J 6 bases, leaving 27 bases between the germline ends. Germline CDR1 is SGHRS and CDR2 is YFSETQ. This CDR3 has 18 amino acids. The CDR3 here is CASSTGGREGALADTQYF. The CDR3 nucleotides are TGCGCCAGCAGCACTGGGGGACGGGAGGGGGCCCTGGCCGATACGCAGTATTTT.

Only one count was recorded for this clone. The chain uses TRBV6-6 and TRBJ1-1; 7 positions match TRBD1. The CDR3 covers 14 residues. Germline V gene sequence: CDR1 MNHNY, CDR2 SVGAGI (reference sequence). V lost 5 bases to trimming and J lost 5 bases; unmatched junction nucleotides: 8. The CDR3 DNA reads TGTGCCAGCAGTCTACGACAGGGTAGAACTGAAGCTTTCTTT. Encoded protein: CASSLRQGRTEAFF.

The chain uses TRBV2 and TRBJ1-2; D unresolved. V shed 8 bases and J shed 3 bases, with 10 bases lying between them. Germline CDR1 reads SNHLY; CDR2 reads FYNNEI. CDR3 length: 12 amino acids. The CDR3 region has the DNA TGTGCCAGCGTCACAAAAGACTATGGCTACACCTTC. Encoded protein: CASVTKDYGYTF.

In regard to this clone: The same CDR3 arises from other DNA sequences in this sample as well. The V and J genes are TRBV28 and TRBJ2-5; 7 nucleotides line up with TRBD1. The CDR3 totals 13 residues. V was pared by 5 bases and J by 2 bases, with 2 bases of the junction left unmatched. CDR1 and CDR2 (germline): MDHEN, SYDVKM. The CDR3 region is CASSRTGQETQYF. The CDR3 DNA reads TGTGCCAGCAGTCGGACAGGACAAGAGACCCAGTACTTC. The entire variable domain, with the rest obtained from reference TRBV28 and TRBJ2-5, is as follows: DVKVTQSSRYLVKRTGEKVFLECVQDMDHENMFWYRQDPGLGLRLIYFSYDVKMKEKGDIPEGYSVSREKKERFSLILESASTNQTSMYLCASSRTGQETQYFGPGTRLLVL.

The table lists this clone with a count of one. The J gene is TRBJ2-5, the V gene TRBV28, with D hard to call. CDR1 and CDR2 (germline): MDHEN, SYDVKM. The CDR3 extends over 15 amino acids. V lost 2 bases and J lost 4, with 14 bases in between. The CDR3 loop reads CASSLVFGSPETQYF. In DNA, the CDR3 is TGTGCCAGCAGTTTAGTGTTCGGGTCCCCAGAGACCCAGTACTTC.

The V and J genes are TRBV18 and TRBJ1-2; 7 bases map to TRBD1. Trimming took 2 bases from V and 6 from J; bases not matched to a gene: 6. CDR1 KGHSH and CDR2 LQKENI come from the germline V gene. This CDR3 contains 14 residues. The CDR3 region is CASSPWTGRDGYTF. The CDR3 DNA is TGTGCCAGCTCACCATGGACAGGTCGAGATGGCTACACCTTC.

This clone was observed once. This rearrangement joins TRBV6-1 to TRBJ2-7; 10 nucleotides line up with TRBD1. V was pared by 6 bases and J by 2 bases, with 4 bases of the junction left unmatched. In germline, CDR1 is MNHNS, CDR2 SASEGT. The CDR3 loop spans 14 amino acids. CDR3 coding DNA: TGTGCCAGCAGCCTTGGACAGGGGGCCTACGAGCAGTACTTC. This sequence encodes CASSLGQGAYEQYF.

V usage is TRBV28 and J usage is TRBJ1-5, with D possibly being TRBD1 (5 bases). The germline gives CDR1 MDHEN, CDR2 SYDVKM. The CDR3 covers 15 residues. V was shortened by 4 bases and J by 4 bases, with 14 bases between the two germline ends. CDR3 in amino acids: CASSYIGGNNQPQHF. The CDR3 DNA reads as TGTGCCAGCAGTTACATCGGGGGAAATAATCAGCCCCAGCATTTT.